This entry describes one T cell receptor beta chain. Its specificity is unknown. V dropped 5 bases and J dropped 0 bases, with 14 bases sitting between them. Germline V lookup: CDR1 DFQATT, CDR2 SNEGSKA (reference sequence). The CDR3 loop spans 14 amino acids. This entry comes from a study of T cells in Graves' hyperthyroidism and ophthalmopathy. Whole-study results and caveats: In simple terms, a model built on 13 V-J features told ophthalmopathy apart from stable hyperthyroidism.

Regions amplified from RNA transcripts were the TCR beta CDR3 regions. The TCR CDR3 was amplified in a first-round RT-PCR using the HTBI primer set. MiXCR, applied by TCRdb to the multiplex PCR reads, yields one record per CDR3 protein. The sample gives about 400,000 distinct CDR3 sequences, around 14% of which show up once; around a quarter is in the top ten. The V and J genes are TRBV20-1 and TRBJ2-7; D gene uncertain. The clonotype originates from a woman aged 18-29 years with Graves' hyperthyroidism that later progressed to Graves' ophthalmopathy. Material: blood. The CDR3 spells CSADQLSISYEQYF. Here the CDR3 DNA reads TGCAGTGCTGACCAACTAAGCATCTCCTACGAGCAGTACTTC.